The rows below give T cell receptor beta chains drawn from one sample of a study of radiotherapy plus CTLA-4 blockade in lung cancer. The repertoire was sequenced with immunoSEQ multiplex PCR; TCRdb's copy has only in-frame clones and lacks some. This sample yields tens of thousands of clones, of which roughly 84% are seen a single time; roughly 2.9% belongs to the top ten. The sequenced sample was peripheral blood, obtained from a patient treated with radiotherapy plus ipilimumab. Source of these receptors: a human donor with non-small cell lung cancer who had a partial response to radiotherapy plus ipilimumab. Each CDR3 is given with its conserved first and last residue. The D gene is left open where the match is weak. Clone size appears in some rows only: once, few, many, or a class for an expanded clone.

TRBV5-4	TRBJ1-1	.	.	TGTGCCAGCAGCTTACAGATGAACACTGAAGCTTTCTTT	CASSLQMNTEAFF
TRBV28	TRBJ1-5	.	.	TGTGCCAGCAGTTTACAGGGTTTAGCATATCAGCCCCAGCATTTT	CASSLQGLAYQPQHF
TRBV1	TRBJ1-2	.	.	TGCACCAGCAGCCACCCGACAGGGGGCAAGTATGGCTACACCTTC	CTSSHPTGGKYGYTF
TRBV28	TRBJ1-5	.	TRBD1	TGTGCCAGCAGTCAACAGGGGGGGAGCAATCAGCCCCAGCATTTT	CASSQQGGSNQPQHF
TRBV28	TRBJ2-2	.	TRBD1	TGTGCCAGCAGTTTGGCCGGGACAGGGTTAATCGGGGAGCTGTTTTTT	CASSLAGTGLIGELFF
TRBV5-1	TRBJ2-7	.	.	TGCGCCAGCAGTCCGTTCTCGGGAACCTCCTACGAGCAGTACTTC	CASSPFSGTSYEQYF
TRBV7-2	TRBJ1-1	once	.	TGTGCCAGCAGCTTAGGGGAGGCTGAAGCTTTCTTT	CASSLGEAEAFF
TRBV11-3	TRBJ2-5	.	.	TGTGCCAGCAGCTTAGAACCAACTCGGAGGTATTCCCAAGAGACCCAGTACTTC	CASSLEPTRRYSQETQYF
TRBV6-5	TRBJ1-2	.	.	TGTGCCAGCTCCGGTCCCTATGGCTACACCTTC	CASSGPYGYTF
TRBV4-2	TRBJ1-3	.	.	TGTGCCAGCAGCCAAGTTGGAGGCCCCTCTGGAAACACCATATATTTT	CASSQVGGPSGNTIYF
TRBV5-1	TRBJ2-3	.	.	TGCGCCAGCAGGGCCGGGACTACAGATACGCAGTATTTT	CASRAGTTDTQYF
TRBV18	TRBJ1-1	.	.	TGTGCCAGCTCACCTGGAGCGAACACTGAAGCTTTCTTT	CASSPGANTEAFF
TRBV11-2	TRBJ2-5	once	TRBD1	TGTGCCAGCAGCCAGTGGGACAGGGGGCCAGAGACCCAGTACTTC	CASSQWDRGPETQYF
TRBV4-1	TRBJ1-5	few	.	TGCGCCAGCAGCCAAGAACGGGGGCAGCCCCAGCATTTT	CASSQERGQPQHF
TRBV7-9	TRBJ2-2	.	TRBD2	TGTGCCAGCAGCGCGATCCGGGGGGGCCCCGGGGAGCTGTTTTTT	CASSAIRGGPGELFF
TRBV19	TRBJ1-2	.	.	TGTGCCAGTAGTAATGGGTGGCAGGGCGACTATGGCTACACCTTC	CASSNGWQGDYGYTF
TRBV28	TRBJ2-5	.	TRBD1	TGTGCCAGCAGTACACCCACAGGGGGCTGGGGGGAGACCCAGTACTTC	CASSTPTGGWGETQYF
TRBV7-9	TRBJ2-1	.	.	TGTGCCAGCAGCCAAACTGACAGGTTCTACAATGAGCAGTTCTTC	CASSQTDRFYNEQFF
TRBV7-9	TRBJ2-1	.	TRBD2	TGTGCCAGCAGCTTACAAACGGGGGGGCCCCGTTACAATGAGCAGTTCTTC	CASSLQTGGPRYNEQFF
TRBV10-1	TRBJ2-1	.	.	TGCGCCAGCAGTGTCGGTAACAATGAGCAGTTCTTC	CASSVGNNEQFF
TRBV6-5	TRBJ2-3	.	.	TGTGCCAGCAGTCTAGCAGATACGCAGTATTTT	CASSLADTQYF
TRBV9	TRBJ2-7	.	.	TGTGCCAGCAGCGTAGCTCAAGACTATGAGCAGTACTTC	CASSVAQDYEQYF
TRBV19	TRBJ1-5	.	TRBD1	TGTGCCAGTAGCACAGGGGTCAATCAGCCCCAGCATTTT	CASSTGVNQPQHF
TRBV19	TRBJ2-1	few	.	TGTGCCAGTAGAACGGGTAGGGAGGCCTACAATGAGCAGTTCTTC	CASRTGREAYNEQFF
TRBV5-1	TRBJ2-1	.	TRBD2	TGCGCCAGCAGCCTGACTAGCAACGGCTACAATGAGCAGTTCTTC	CASSLTSNGYNEQFF
TRBV7-2	TRBJ2-7	.	TRBD1	TGTGCCAGCAGCTTAGTGGCAGGGGGCTCGTACGAGCAGTACTTC	CASSLVAGGSYEQYF
TRBV6-6	TRBJ2-1	.	.	TGTGCCAGCAGTTCCCAGGGCGTGCGCAATGAGCAGTTCTTC	CASSSQGVRNEQFF
TRBV5-4	TRBJ2-1	.	TRBD2	TGTGCCAGCAGCCAAGCGGGGGGGCCGGAGAATGAGCAGTTCTTC	CASSQAGGPENEQFF